These T cell receptor beta chains were read from a single sample in a study of regulatory T cells in long-lasting Graves disease. One entry per CDR3 protein results from TCRdb running MiXCR on the multiplex PCR reads. Among 430,000 or so distinct CDR3 sequences listed, under 25% were seen once. This specimen consisted of peripheral blood mononuclear cells (PBMCs), obtained when the disease was refractory, from a patient treated with antithyroid drugs. These receptors originate from a female donor with Graves disease. CDR3s include the opening cysteine and the closing phenylalanine or tryptophan. A D gene is named only where the DNA matches it firmly. Size is omitted from some rows. Given values are once, few, many or a class for expanded clones.

- | TRBJ2-7 | - | TRBV5-6 | CASSLAGSPTTYEQYF | TGTGCCAGCAGCTTGGCGGGGAGTCCTACTACCTACGAGCAGTACTTC
- | TRBJ2-3 | - | TRBV30 | CASTVTDLYTQYF | TGTGCCTCCACTGTAACGGACCTTTATACGCAGTATTTT
- | TRBJ1-2 | - | TRBV30 | CAWTVSSNYGYTF | TGTGCCTGGACGGTCTCGTCAAACTATGGCTACACCTTC
many | TRBJ2-5 | - | TRBV7-6 | CASSNTGTSQETQYF | TGTGCCAGCAGCAACACTGGGACATCCCAAGAGACCCAGTACTTC
many | TRBJ2-7 | TRBD1 | TRBV6-1 | CASTQSWGQASYEQYF | TGTGCCAGCACCCAATCCTGGGGACAGGCGAGCTACGAGCAGTACTTC
- | TRBJ1-1 | - | TRBV6-2/TRBV6-3 | CASSYSRGGVTEAFF | TGTGCCAGCAGTTACTCAAGGGGTGGCGTCACTGAAGCTTTCTTT
many | TRBJ1-1 | - | TRBV28 | CASSWGSTEAFF | TGTGCCAGCAGTTGGGGGTCCACTGAAGCTTTCTTT
few | TRBJ1-5 | TRBD1 | TRBV28 | CASSFEDRAFQPQHF | TGTGCCAGCAGTTTTGAGGACAGGGCTTTTCAGCCCCAGCATTTT
- | TRBJ2-4 | TRBD1 | TRBV2 | CASSTQGAKNIQYF | TGTGCCAGCAGTACACAGGGGGCCAAAAACATTCAGTACTTC
many | TRBJ1-2 | - | TRBV20-1 | CSARGQEDGYTF | TGCAGTGCTAGAGGGCAGGAAGATGGCTACACCTTC
- | TRBJ1-5 | - | TRBV19 | CASSITWGDQPQHF | TGTGCCAGTAGTATCACTTGGGGAGATCAGCCCCAGCATTTT
many | TRBJ2-5 | - | TRBV11-2 | CASSLDTRETQYF | TGTGCCAGCAGCTTAGATACCCGGGAGACCCAGTACTTC
- | TRBJ1-2 | TRBD1 | TRBV6-2/TRBV6-3 | CASSDLRQGRDYGYTF | TGTGCCAGCAGTGATCTAAGACAGGGAAGGGACTATGGCTACACCTTC
many | TRBJ1-1 | - | TRBV5-4 | CASSSLTLNTEAFF | TGTGCCAGCAGCTCCCTGACCTTGAACACTGAAGCTTTCTTT
- | TRBJ2-6 | TRBD1 | TRBV5-1 | CASSLAGTGGANVLTF | TGCGCCAGCAGCTTGGCCGGTACAGGGGGCGCCAACGTCCTGACTTTC
many | TRBJ2-7 | TRBD2 | TRBV2 | CASSAASGKYEQYF | TGTGCCAGCAGTGCGGCTAGCGGAAAGTACGAGCAGTACTTC
many | TRBJ1-3 | - | TRBV12-3/TRBV12-4 | CATLSGNTIYF | TGTGCCACCCTCTCTGGAAACACCATATATTTT
many | TRBJ2-5 | TRBD2 | TRBV28 | CASSLGTSGRALQETQYF | TGTGCCAGCAGTCTCGGGACTAGCGGGAGGGCTCTTCAAGAGACCCAGTACTTC
few | TRBJ1-3 | - | TRBV11-2 | CASSLALAGNTIYF | TGTGCCAGCAGCTTAGCATTGGCTGGAAACACCATATATTTT
- | TRBJ2-5 | - | TRBV20-1 | CSARVVPRPHGQETQYF | TGCAGTGCTAGAGTCGTCCCACGGCCTCACGGGCAAGAGACCCAGTACTTC
- | TRBJ1-2 | - | TRBV7-9 | CASSPTLVPSNYDYTF | TGTGCCAGCAGCCCAACGCTGGTGCCATCTAACTATGACTACACCTTC
once | TRBJ1-4 | TRBD1 | TRBV5-6 | CASSLAAGGLDEKLFF | TGTGCCAGCAGCTTGGCCGCAGGGGGCTTGGATGAAAAACTGTTTTTT
- | TRBJ2-5 | TRBD2 | TRBV7-2 | CASSQGLAGGRTQYF | TGTGCCAGCAGCCAAGGACTAGCGGGAGGTAGGACCCAGTACTTC
- | TRBJ2-7 | TRBD1 | TRBV10-3 | CAISPRTGVREQYF | TGTGCCATCAGCCCCCGGACAGGGGTTCGCGAGCAGTACTTC
- | TRBJ2-7 | - | TRBV13 | CASSPIGTDEQYF | TGTGCCAGCAGCCCTATCGGAACCGACGAGCAGTACTTC
many | TRBJ1-4 | - | TRBV6-1 | CASSPRQTIRDEKLFF | TGTGCCAGCAGTCCCCGACAGACCATTAGAGATGAAAAACTGTTTTTT
- | TRBJ2-7 | - | TRBV18 | CASSIQAKTGAGEQYF | TGTGCCAGCTCAATTCAAGCGAAGACAGGCGCTGGTGAGCAGTACTTC
many | TRBJ2-5 | - | TRBV20-1 | CSARDGGIQETQYF | TGCAGTGCTAGAGATGGAGGGATCCAAGAGACCCAGTACTTC
- | TRBJ2-5 | - | TRBV24-1 | CATSDLVRRWNRQRKTQYF | TGTGCCACCAGTGATTTAGTTCGTCGGTGGAACAGGCAACGTAAGACCCAGTACTTC
many | TRBJ2-7 | TRBD2 | TRBV5-1 | CASSVGLAGGYEQYF | TGCGCCAGCAGCGTGGGACTAGCGGGAGGATACGAGCAGTACTTC
- | TRBJ2-4 | - | TRBV20-1 | CSAREAGDRARKRNIQYF | TGCAGTGCTAGAGAAGCGGGGGACAGGGCCCGAAAGAGAAACATTCAGTACTTC
few | TRBJ2-7 | TRBD2 | TRBV19 | CASSIGAGVYEQYF | TGTGCCAGTAGTATAGGGGCGGGGGTCTACGAGCAGTACTTC
many | TRBJ2-7 | TRBD2 | TRBV7-9 | CASSPLAGGVEQYF | TGTGCCAGCAGCCCACTAGCGGGAGGGGTCGAGCAGTACTTC
- | TRBJ1-1 | TRBD1 | TRBV19 | CASIRDRGTEAFF | TGTGCCAGTATCCGGGACAGGGGAACTGAAGCTTTCTTT
many | TRBJ1-6 | - | TRBV28 | CASSLLTYNSPLHF | TGTGCCAGCAGTTTATTGACCTATAATTCACCCCTCCACTTT
- | TRBJ2-5 | TRBD2 | TRBV24-1 | CATSDRVAGTKYQETQYF | TGTGCCACCAGTGATCGAGTGGCCGGGACTAAGTACCAAGAGACCCAGTACTTC